Listed here is a single T cell receptor beta chain. What it binds is not known. The data were taken from a study of T cell responses to AZD1222 COVID-19 vaccine. The assay was immunoSEQ multiplex PCR, and TCRdb's table has in-frame clones only and misses some. The repertoire includes some 150,000 clones, roughly 94% of them detected once, and roughly 1.2% sits in the top ten. Between the trimmed V and J ends, which lost 4 bases and 2 bases, there was a span of 15 bases. Germline CDR1 and CDR2: MNHNS and SASEGT. CDR3 length: 16 amino acids. General observations from the study: Among the donors, most were white British and more were female, and clonal diversity was possibly underestimated. Every sample of the repertoires postdated the peak T cell response. Mapped onto spike, vaccine-associated CD4 TCRs spanned it and were dominant at 160-218 and 743-854.

The chain has TRBV6-1 and TRBJ1-3; TRBD1 might be the D (6 bases). This specimen consisted of peripheral blood, obtained on day 0 of AZD1222 vaccination. This clonotype was sampled from an adult in good health. CDR3 protein: CASSALGDTTGNTIYF. CDR3 in DNA: TGTGCCAGCAGTGCACTTGGGGACACAACTGGAAACACCATATATTTT.